This TCR beta chain comes out of a study of vaccination effects on CD4 cells after COVID-19. Study information: Following the second dose by a median of 72 days, the post-vaccine samples were obtained.

Sequencing followed a ViraFEST assay step that expanded antigen-specific CD4+ T cells with viral peptide pools. Upon completion of around eleven days in culture, CD4+ T cells were isolated. Two-dose vaccination with either BNT162b2 or mRNA-1273 was given to the participants. Nucleocapsid antibody tests were negative, and the vaccine recipients had no prior SARS-CoV-2 infection. A few million PBMC per well received about 10 IU/ml IL-2 and 8 to 10 ug/ml peptides in culture. Half of the medium was exchanged for IL-2 medium on both days 3 and 7. The data were produced by immunoSEQ multiplex PCR, yet TCRdb's version contains in-frame clones alone and is incomplete. The repertoire includes roughly 24,000 clones, over 60% of them detected once, and less than 7.5% sits in the top ten. On this clone itself: The antigen remains unidentified.

There are 15 residues in the CDR3. V shed 6 bases and J 4 bases; nucleotides not matched to a gene: 8. Germline lookup yields CDR1 MDHEN and CDR2 SYDVKM. This rearrangement joins TRBV28 to TRBJ2-1, with 8 bases fitting TRBD2. The source material was CD4+ T cells from PBMCs cultured with SARS-CoV-2 spike peptides, sampled after COVID-19 vaccination. This TCR was recovered from a human donor who received a COVID-19 vaccine. Some clones in this sample may be carry-over from other donors' samples. CDR3 sequence reads: CASSSGGPEYNEQFF. The CDR3 bases are TGTGCCAGCAGCTCGGGGGGGCCAGAGTACAATGAGCAGTTCTTC.